The 18 T cell receptor beta chains presented below share a single source sample, sequenced in a study of cytotoxic CD8 clonotypes in ibrutinib-treated CLL. Profiled with immunoSEQ multiplex PCR; TCRdb holds only in-frame clones, not every one. Found here are almost 45,000 clones, about 72% of them singletons; the top ten hold less than 15%. This specimen consisted of PBMCs, obtained after 12 months of ibrutinib treatment. Source of these receptors: a human donor with chronic lymphocytic leukemia.

This clone was counted a few times. The J gene is TRBJ2-7, the V gene TRBV6-1; D not certain. Germline CDR1 is MNHNS and CDR2 is SASEGT. V was trimmed by 0 bases and J by 6 bases, leaving 6 bases between them. The CDR3 extends over 12 amino acids. The CDR3 sequence is CASSEARSEQYF. CDR3 DNA: TGTGCCAGCAGTGAAGCTAGATCCGAGCAGTACTTC.

This clone came up a few times. The chain joins TRBV4-2 to TRBJ1-1, with a weak D call TRBD1 (5 bases). V lost 6 bases to trimming and J lost 3 bases, with 17 bases between them. This CDR3 has 15 residues. Germline lookup yields CDR1 LGHNA and CDR2 YNFKEQ. The CDR3 nucleotides are TGTGCCAGCAGAACGTCGGGGGTAGCGGACACTGAAGCTTTCTTT. It translates to CASRTSGVADTEAFF.

The chain is built from TRBV27 and TRBJ1-1; 8 bases agree with TRBD1. CDR1 MNHEY and CDR2 SMNVEV come from the germline V gene (reference sequence). The ends lost 4 bases at V and 4 bases at J; junction bases unmatched: 11. The CDR3 runs to 16 residues. CDR3 protein: CASSSQLWTGFTEAFF. The CDR3 nucleotides read TGTGCCAGCAGTTCCCAATTGTGGACAGGGTTCACTGAAGCTTTCTTT.

The chain links TRBV19 to TRBJ2-1, with TRBD2 matching over 8 bases. V lost 2 bases and J lost 7; bases outside the gene matches: 10. Germline assignment: CDR1 LNHDA and CDR2 SQIVND (reference sequence). CDR3 length: 16 amino acids. The CDR3 bases are TGTGCCAGTAGTATACCCACGGGAGGGCCGAGGAATGAGCAGTTCTTC. It encodes CASSIPTGGPRNEQFF.

The chain links TRBV13 to TRBJ2-3; D is ambiguous. V lost 5 bases to trimming and J lost 0 bases, with 3 bases between them. Per germline, CDR1 PRHDT and CDR2 FYEKMQ (reference sequence). The CDR3 is made up of 12 amino acids. In DNA, the CDR3 is TGTGCCAGCAGCCAGAGCACAGATACGCAGTATTTT. As protein: CASSQSTDTQYF.

V is TRBV29-1 and J is TRBJ2-7; D is perhaps TRBD1 (7 bases). V lost 1 base, J lost 3 bases, and 16 bases lay in between. CDR3 length equals 15 residues. CDR1 and CDR2 (germline): SQVTM, ANQGSEA. The CDR3 bases are TGCAGCGTTGAAGGAACGCGACAGGGAGGCTACGAGCAGTACTTC. Its protein product is CSVEGTRQGGYEQYF.

The chain recombines TRBV7-9 with TRBJ2-5; D is ambiguous. The CDR3 extends over 12 amino acids. V lost 2 bases, J lost 5 bases, and 6 bases lay in between. Germline V lookup: CDR1 SEHNR, CDR2 FQNEAQ (reference sequence). DNA for the CDR3: TGTGCCAGCAGCTTAAATCTGGAGACCCAGTACTTC. Its protein is CASSLNLETQYF.

The V gene is TRBV4-2, the J gene TRBJ2-7; D gene unclear. The V end was cut by 0 bases, the J end by 0 bases, with 12 bases between. This CDR3 is built from 16 residues. Germline values: CDR1 LGHNA, CDR2 YNFKEQ. The CDR3 protein is CASSQDGGRSSYEQYF. The CDR3 nucleotides read TGTGCCAGCAGCCAAGATGGTGGCAGGAGCTCCTACGAGCAGTACTTC.

V gene TRBV18 combines with J gene TRBJ2-7; tentative D call: TRBD2 (5 bases). Germline CDR1 and CDR2: KGHSH and LQKENI. This CDR3 has 14 residues. The V end lost 3 bases, the J end lost 2 bases, and 11 bases lay between the germline ends. The CDR3 loop reads CASSPAGLAYEQYF. The CDR3 nucleotides read TGTGCCAGCTCACCTGCGGGCCTAGCCTACGAGCAGTACTTC. Variable domain in full (rest from reference TRBV18 and TRBJ2-7): NAGVMQNPRHLVRRRGQEARLRCSPMKGHSHVYWYRQLPEEGLKFMVYLQKENIIDESGMPKERFSAEFPKEGPSILRIQQVVRGDSAAYFCASSPAGLAYEQYFGPGTRLTVT.

A single count supports this clone. The rearrangement links TRBV5-1 to TRBJ2-5; the D is unclear. V was pared by 0 bases and J by 5 bases, with 8 bases between. The CDR3 is made up of 13 amino acids. The germline V gene has CDR1 SGHRS and CDR2 YFSETQ. CDR3 sequence (DNA): TGCGCCAGCAGCTTGGTAAGGTCCGAGACCCAGTACTTC. Translation gives CASSLVRSETQYF.

The CDR3 loop is CASRWGQDRNQPQHF. CDR3 bases: TGTGCCAGCCGATGGGGCCAAGACAGAAATCAGCCCCAGCATTTT. This chain uses TRBV21-1 with TRBJ1-5; the table names TRBD1, a call not compared with the DNA. TRBV21-1 is reported as a pseudogene. The CDR3 is 15 amino acids.

The chain uses TRBV7-8 and TRBJ2-3, with TRBD2 matching over 10 bases. This CDR3 spans 16 amino acids. V shed 4 bases and J 2 bases; nucleotides not matched to a gene: 6. CDR1 is SGHVS, CDR2 FQNEAQ, per germline. CDR3 sequence reads: CASSSMTSGFTDTQYF. Written as DNA, the CDR3 is TGTGCCAGCAGCTCCATGACTAGCGGGTTCACAGATACGCAGTATTTT.

This CDR3 is CASSLSGTGGEKLFF. Here the CDR3 DNA reads TGTGCCAGCAGTTTATCGGGGACAGGGGGTGAAAAACTGTTTTTT. The chain carries TRBV28 and TRBJ1-4, with 11 bases fitting TRBD1. The CDR3 contains 15 residues. J was trimmed by 7 bases and V by 1 base; bases with no gene match: 2. Germline lookup yields CDR1 MDHEN and CDR2 SYDVKM.

The chain joins TRBV6-1 to TRBJ2-3, with 7 bases aligning to TRBD2. The junction had 16 bases not matched to a gene; V was cut back by 4 bases and J by 0 bases. This CDR3 comprises 19 residues. The germline gives CDR1 MNHNS, CDR2 SASEGT. CDR3 bases: TGTGCCAGCAGTGCTGGGAGGGCTAGCGGCTCCCTTAGCACAGATACGCAGTATTTT. Protein: CASSAGRASGSLSTDTQYF.

The chain joins TRBV27 to TRBJ2-7, with D tentatively TRBD1 or TRBD2 (6 bases each). CDR1 is MNHEY, CDR2 SMNVEV, per germline (reference sequence). V was cut by 7 bases and J by 7 bases, with 23 bases left in between. This CDR3 is built from 15 residues. CDR3 bases: TGTGCCAGCACCCAGGAGGGGGAGGTCCTCTTGGAGCAGTACTTC. It is translated as CASTQEGEVLLEQYF.

In its sample, this clone was seen a few times. V gene TRBV19 combines with J gene TRBJ1-1; D ambiguous. V was trimmed by 3 bases and J by 1 base, leaving 15 bases between them. Germline V lookup: CDR1 LNHDA, CDR2 SQIVND (reference sequence). This CDR3 contains 16 residues. The CDR3 reads CASSIGDGGQNTEAFF. In DNA form, the CDR3 reads TGTGCCAGTAGTATTGGGGATGGCGGTCAGAACACTGAAGCTTTCTTT.

This chain joins TRBV4-1 and TRBJ2-1, with 14 bases identical to TRBD2. The germline V gene encodes CDR1 MGHRA and CDR2 YSYEKL. V dropped 1 base and J dropped 1; count of bases not matched to a gene: 9. The CDR3 loop spans 20 amino acids. The CDR3 DNA reads TGCGCCAGCAGCCAAGTAGGACTAGCGGGAGGTGTAGGGTCCTACAATGAGCAGTTCTTC. Its translation: CASSQVGLAGGVGSYNEQFF.

The J gene is TRBJ2-3, the V gene TRBV18; 10 bases match TRBD2. V shed 3 bases, J shed 0 bases, and the junction held 12 bases outside the gene matches. The CDR3 extends over 19 amino acids. The germline V gene encodes CDR1 KGHSH and CDR2 LQKENI. The CDR3 DNA sequence: TGTGCCAGCTCACCTCTGGGAGCGGGAGGGCCGTGGAGCACAGATACGCAGTATTTT. It encodes CASSPLGAGGPWSTDTQYF.